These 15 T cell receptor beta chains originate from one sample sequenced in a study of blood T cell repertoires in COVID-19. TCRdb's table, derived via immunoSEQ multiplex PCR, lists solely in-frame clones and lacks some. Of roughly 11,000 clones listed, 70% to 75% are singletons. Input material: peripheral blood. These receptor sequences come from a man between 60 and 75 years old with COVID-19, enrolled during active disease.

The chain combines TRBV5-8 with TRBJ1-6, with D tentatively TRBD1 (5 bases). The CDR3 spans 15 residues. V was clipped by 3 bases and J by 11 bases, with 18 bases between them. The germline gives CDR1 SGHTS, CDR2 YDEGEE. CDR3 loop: CASSSRSGVPPPLHF. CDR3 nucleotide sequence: TGTGCCAGCAGCTCGCGATCGGGGGTTCCTCCACCCCTCCACTTT.

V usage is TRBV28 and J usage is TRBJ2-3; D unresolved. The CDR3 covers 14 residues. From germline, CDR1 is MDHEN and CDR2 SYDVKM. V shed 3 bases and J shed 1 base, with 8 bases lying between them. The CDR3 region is CASSFVAGTDTQYF. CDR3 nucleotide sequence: TGTGCCAGCAGTTTCGTGGCCGGCACAGATACGCAGTATTTT.

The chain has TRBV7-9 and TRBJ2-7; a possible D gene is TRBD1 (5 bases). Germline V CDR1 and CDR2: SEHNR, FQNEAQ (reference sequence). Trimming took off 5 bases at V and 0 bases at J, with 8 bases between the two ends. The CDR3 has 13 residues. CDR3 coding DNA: TGTGCCAGCAGCCCCAGGGTCTCCTACGAGCAGTACGTC. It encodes CASSPRVSYEQYV.

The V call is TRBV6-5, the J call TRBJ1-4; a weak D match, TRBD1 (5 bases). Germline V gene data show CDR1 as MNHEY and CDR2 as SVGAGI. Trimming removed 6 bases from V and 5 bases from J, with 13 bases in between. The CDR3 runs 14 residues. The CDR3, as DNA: TGTGCCAGCAGGAAAACAGGAACCAATGAAAAACTGTTTTTT. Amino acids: CASRKTGTNEKLFF.

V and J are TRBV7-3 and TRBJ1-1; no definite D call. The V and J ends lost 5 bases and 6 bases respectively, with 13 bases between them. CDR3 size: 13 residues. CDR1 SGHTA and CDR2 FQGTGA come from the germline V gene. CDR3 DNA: TGTGCCAGCAGCCCGAGGGCTCTCGCTGAAGCTTTCTTT. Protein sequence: CASSPRALAEAFF. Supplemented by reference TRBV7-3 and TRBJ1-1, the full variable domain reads GAGVSQTPSNKVTEKGKYVELRCDPISGHTALYWYRQSLGQGPEFLIYFQGTGAADDSGLPNDRFFAVRPEGSVSTLKIQRTERGDSAVYLCASSPRALAEAFFGQGTRLTVV.

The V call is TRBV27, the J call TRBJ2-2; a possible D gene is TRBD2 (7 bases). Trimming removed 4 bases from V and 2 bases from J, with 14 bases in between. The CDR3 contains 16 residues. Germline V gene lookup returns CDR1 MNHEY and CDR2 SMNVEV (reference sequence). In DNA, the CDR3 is TGTGCCAGCAGTTCCCGTGGGGGGGCTAACACCGGGGAGCTGTTTTTT. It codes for CASSSRGGANTGELFF.

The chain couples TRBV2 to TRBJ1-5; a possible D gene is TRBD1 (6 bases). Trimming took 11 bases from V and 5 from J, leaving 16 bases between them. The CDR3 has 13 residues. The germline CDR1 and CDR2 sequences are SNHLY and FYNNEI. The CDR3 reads CAQAQGQDQPQHF. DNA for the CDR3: TGTGCCCAGGCACAGGGCCAGGATCAGCCCCAGCATTTT.

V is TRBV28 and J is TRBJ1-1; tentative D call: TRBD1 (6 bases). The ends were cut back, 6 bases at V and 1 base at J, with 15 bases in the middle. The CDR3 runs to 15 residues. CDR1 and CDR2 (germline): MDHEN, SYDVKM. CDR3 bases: TGTGCCAGCAGCGGCTCAGGGGACGGGAACACTGAAGCTTTCTTT. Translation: CASSGSGDGNTEAFF.

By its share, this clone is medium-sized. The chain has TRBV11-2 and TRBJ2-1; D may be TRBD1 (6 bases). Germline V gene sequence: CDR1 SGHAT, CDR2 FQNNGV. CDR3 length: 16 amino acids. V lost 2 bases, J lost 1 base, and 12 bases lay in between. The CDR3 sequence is CASSLYRVRSYNEQFF. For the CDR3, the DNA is TGTGCCAGCAGCTTATACAGGGTTCGGTCCTACAATGAGCAGTTCTTC.

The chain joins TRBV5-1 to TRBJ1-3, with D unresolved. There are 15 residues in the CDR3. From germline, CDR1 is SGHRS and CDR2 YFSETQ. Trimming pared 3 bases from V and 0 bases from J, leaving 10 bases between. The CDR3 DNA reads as TGCGCCAGCAGCTCGGACGCGGGCTCTGGAAACACCATATATTTT. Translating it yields CASSSDAGSGNTIYF.

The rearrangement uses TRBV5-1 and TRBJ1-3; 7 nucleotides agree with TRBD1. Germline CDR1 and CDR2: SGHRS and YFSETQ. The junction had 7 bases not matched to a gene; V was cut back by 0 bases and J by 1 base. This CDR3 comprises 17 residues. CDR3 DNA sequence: TGCGCCAGCAGCTTGGCGCCTCAGGGGGGATCTGGAAACACCATATATTTT. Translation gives CASSLAPQGGSGNTIYF.

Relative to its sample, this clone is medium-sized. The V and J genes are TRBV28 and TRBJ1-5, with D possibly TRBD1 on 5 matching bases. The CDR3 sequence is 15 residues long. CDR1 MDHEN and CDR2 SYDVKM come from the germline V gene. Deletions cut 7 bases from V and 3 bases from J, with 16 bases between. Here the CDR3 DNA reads TGTGCCAGCACCCCTACGGCAGGGTTCAATCAGCCCCAGCATTTT. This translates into CASTPTAGFNQPQHF.

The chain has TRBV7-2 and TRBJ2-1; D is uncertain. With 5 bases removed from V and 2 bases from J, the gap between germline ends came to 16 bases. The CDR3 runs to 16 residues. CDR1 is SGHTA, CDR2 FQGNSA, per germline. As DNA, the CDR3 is TGTGCCAGCAGCAAGCGACCTTCAATTACCTACAATGAGCAGTTCTTC. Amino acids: CASSKRPSITYNEQFF.

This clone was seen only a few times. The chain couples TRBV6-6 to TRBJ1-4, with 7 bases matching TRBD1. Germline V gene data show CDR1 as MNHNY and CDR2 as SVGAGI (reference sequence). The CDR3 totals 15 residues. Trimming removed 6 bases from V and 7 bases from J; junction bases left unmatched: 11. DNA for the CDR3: TGTGCCAGCAGCCATAGGGACAGAGGAAGTGAAAAACTGTTTTTT. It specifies CASSHRDRGSEKLFF.

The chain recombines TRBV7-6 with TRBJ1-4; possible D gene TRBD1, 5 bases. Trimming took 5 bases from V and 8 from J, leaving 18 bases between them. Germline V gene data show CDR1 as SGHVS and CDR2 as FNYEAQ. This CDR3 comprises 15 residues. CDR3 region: CASSQRWRGGEKLFF. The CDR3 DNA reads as TGTGCCAGCAGCCAGCGGTGGAGGGGTGGAGAAAAACTGTTTTTT.